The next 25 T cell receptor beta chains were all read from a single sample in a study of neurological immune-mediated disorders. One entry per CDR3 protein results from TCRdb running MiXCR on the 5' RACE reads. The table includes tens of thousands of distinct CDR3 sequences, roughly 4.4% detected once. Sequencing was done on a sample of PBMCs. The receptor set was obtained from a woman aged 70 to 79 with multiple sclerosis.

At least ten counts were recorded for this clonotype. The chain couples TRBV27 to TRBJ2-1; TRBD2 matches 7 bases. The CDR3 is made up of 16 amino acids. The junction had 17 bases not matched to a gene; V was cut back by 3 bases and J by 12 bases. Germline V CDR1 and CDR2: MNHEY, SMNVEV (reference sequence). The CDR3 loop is CASSLGSSGGARRQFF. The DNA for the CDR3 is TGTGCCAGCAGTTTGGGGTCTAGCGGAGGTGCCCGACGGCAGTTCTTC.

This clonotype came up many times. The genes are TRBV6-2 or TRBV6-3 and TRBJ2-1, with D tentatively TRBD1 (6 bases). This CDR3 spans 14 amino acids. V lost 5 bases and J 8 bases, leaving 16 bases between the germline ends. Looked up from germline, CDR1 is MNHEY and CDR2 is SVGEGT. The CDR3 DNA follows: TGTGCCAGCAGTAAAGGACAGCCAAGGGATGAGCAGTTCTTC. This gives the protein CASSKGQPRDEQFF.

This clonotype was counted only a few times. The CDR3 region is CASSVGGVRNTGELFF. In DNA form, the CDR3 reads TGTGCCAGCAGCGTAGGAGGGGTCCGGAACACCGGGGAGCTGTTTTTT. The chain has TRBV9 and TRBJ2-2; possibly TRBD1 or TRBD2 for D (5 bases each). The CDR3 spans 16 residues. Germline lookup yields CDR1 SGDLS and CDR2 YYNGEE. The ends were cut back, 0 bases at V and 1 base at J, with 10 bases in the middle. The entire variable domain, with the rest obtained from reference TRBV9 and TRBJ2-2, is as follows: DSGVTQTPKHLITATGQRVTLRCSPRSGDLSVYWYQQSLDQGLQFLIQYYNGEERAKGNILERFSAQQFPDLHSELNLSSLELGDSALYFCASSVGGVRNTGELFFGEGSRLTVL.

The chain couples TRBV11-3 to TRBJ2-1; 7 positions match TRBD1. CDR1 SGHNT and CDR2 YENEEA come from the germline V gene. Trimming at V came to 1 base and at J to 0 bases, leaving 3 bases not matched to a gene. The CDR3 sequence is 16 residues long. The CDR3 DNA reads TGTGCCAGCAGCTTAGTCGGGACAGTCTCCTACAATGAGCAGTTCTTC. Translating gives CASSLVGTVSYNEQFF.

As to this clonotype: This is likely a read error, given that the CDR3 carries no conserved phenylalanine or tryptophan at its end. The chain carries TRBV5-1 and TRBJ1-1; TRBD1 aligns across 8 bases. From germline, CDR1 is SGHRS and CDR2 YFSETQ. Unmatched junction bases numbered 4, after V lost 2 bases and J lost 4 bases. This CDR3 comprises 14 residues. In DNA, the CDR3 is TGCGCCAGCAGCTTACGAACAGGGGGCACTGAAGCTTTCTGT. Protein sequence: CASSLRTGGTEAFC.

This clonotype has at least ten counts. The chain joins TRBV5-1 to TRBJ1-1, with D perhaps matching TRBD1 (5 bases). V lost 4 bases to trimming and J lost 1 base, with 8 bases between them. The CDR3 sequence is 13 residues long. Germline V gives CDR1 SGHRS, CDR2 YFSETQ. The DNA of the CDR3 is TGCGCCAGCAGCGTTACAGGGAACACTGAAGCTTTCTTT. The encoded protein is CASSVTGNTEAFF.

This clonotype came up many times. CDR3: CASSYPPPGQDTDTQYF. The CDR3 region has the DNA TGTGCCAGCAGTTACCCCCCACCGGGACAGGACACAGATACGCAGTATTTT. The rearrangement links TRBV6-2 or TRBV6-3 to TRBJ2-3; 8 positions match TRBD1. Germline CDR1 and CDR2: MNHEY and SVGEGT. The CDR3 covers 17 residues. The ends lost 2 bases at V and 2 bases at J; junction bases unmatched: 9.

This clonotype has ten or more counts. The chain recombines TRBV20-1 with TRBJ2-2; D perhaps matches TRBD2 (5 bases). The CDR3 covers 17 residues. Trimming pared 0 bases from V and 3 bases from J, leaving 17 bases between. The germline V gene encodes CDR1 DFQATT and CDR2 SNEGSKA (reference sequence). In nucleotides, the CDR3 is TGCAGTGCTAGAGATACGAGGGCAGGACCGGACACCGGGGAGCTGTTTTTT. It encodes CSARDTRAGPDTGELFF.

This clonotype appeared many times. DNA of the CDR3: TGTGCCAGCACCTTGAGGGGGTCCACAGATACGCAGTATTTT. This translates into CASTLRGSTDTQYF. The rearrangement uses TRBV7-2 and TRBJ2-3, with D possibly matching TRBD1 (6 bases). Trimming cost V 7 bases and J 2 bases, with 13 bases left between them. The CDR3 runs to 14 residues. Per the germline V gene, CDR1 is SGHTA and CDR2 is FQGNSA. Looking up the rest from reference TRBV7-2 and TRBJ2-3 gives the full variable domain: GAGVSQSPSNKVTEKGKDVELRCDPISGHTALYWYRQSLGQGLEFLIYFQGNSAPDKSGLPSDRFSAERTGGSVSTLTIQRTQQEDSAVYLCASTLRGSTDTQYFGPGTRLTVL.

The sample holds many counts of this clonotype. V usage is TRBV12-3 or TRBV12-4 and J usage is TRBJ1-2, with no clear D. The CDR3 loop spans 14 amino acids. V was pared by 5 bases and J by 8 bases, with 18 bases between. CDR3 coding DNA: TGTGCCAGCAGTCAAGGGAACAGTCTCTTCGGCTACACCTTC. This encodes CASSQGNSLFGYTF.

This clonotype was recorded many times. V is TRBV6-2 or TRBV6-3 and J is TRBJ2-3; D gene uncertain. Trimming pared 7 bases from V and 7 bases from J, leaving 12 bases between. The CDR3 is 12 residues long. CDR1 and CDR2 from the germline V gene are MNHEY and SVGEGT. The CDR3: CASIDPSYTQYF. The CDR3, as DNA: TGTGCCAGCATCGACCCCTCTTATACGCAGTATTTT.

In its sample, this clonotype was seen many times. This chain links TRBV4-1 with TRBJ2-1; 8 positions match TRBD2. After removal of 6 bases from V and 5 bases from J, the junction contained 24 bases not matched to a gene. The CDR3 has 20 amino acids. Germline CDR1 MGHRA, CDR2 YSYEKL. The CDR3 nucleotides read TGCGCCAGCAGAGGGACTAGAAACGACGAAAGGTTTGGCGGTGACAATGAGCAGTTCTTC. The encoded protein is CASRGTRNDERFGGDNEQFF.

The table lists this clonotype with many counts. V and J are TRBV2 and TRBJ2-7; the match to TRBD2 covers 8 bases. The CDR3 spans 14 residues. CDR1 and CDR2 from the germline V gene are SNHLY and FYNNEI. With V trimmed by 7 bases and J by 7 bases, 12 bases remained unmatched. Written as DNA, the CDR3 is TGTGCCAGCAAGGGGGATGCGGGAGGTGGAGAGCAGTACTTC. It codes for CASKGDAGGGEQYF.

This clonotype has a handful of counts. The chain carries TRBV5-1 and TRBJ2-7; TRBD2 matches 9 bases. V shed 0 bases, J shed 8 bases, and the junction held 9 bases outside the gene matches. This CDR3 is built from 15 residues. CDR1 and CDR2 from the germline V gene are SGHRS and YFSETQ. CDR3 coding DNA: TGCGCCAGCAGCTTGGGGTCGACGCGGGAGGGAAAGCAGTACTTC. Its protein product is CASSLGSTREGKQYF.

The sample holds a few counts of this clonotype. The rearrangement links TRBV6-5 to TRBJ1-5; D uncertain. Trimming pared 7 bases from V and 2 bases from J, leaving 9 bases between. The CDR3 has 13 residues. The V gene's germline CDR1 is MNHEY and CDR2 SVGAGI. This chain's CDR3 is CASTPGGNQPQHF. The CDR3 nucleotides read TGTGCCAGCACCCCCGGAGGCAATCAGCCCCAGCATTTT.

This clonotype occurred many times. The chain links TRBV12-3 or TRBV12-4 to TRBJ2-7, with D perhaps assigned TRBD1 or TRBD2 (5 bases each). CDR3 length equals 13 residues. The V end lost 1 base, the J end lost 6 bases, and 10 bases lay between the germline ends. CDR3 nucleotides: TGTGCCAGCAGTTTAGTGGGGGTCGGCGAGCAGTACTTC. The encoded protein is CASSLVGVGEQYF.

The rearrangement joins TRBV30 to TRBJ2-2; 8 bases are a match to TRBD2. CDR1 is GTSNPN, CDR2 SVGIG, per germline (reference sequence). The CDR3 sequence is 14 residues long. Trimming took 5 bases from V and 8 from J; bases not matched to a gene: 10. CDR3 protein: CAWGGLAGKGELFF. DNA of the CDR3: TGTGCCTGGGGAGGACTAGCAGGAAAAGGGGAGCTGTTTTTT.

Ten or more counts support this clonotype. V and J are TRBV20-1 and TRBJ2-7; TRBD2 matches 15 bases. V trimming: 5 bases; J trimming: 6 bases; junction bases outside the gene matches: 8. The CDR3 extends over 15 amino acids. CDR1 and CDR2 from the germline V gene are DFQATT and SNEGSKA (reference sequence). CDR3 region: CSARWTSGRAGEQYF. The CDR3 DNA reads TGCAGTGCTCGCTGGACTAGCGGGAGGGCCGGCGAGCAGTACTTC.

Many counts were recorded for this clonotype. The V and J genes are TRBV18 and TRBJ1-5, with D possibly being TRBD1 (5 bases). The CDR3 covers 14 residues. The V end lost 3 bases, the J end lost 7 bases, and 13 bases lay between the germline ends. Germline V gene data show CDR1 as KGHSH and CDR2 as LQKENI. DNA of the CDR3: TGTGCCAGCTCACCGGCGGCAGGGAACCAGCCCCAGCATTTT. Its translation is CASSPAAGNQPQHF. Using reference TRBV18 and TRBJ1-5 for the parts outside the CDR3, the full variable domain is NAGVMQNPRHLVRRRGQEARLRCSPMKGHSHVYWYRQLPEEGLKFMVYLQKENIIDESGMPKERFSAEFPKEGPSILRIQQVVRGDSAAYFCASSPAAGNQPQHFGDGTRLSIL.

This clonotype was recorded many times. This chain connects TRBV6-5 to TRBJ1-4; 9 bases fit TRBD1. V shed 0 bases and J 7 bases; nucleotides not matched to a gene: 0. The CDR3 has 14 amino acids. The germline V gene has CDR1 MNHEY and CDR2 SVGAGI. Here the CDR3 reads CASSYSDRGEKLFF. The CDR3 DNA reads TGTGCCAGCAGTTACTCGGACAGGGGTGAAAAACTGTTTTTT.

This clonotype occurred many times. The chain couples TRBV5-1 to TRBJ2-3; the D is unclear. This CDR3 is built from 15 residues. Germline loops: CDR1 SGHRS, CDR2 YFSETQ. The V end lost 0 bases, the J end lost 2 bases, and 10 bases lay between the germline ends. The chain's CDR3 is CASSLEGWATDTQYF. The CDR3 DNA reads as TGCGCCAGCAGCTTGGAGGGTTGGGCCACAGATACGCAGTATTTT.

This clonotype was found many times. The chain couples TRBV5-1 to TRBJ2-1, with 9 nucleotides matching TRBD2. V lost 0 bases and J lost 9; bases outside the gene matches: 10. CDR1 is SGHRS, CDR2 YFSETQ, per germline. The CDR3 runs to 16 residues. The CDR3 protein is CASSLGISGSIGEQFF. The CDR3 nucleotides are TGCGCCAGCAGCTTGGGTATTAGCGGGAGTATCGGTGAGCAGTTCTTC.

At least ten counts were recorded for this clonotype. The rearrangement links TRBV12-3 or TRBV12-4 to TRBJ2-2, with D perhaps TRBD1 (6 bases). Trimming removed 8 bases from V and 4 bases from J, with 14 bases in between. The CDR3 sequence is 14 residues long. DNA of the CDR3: TGTGCCAGCTCACACAGGGAGAGCACCGGGGAGCTGTTTTTT. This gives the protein CASSHRESTGELFF.

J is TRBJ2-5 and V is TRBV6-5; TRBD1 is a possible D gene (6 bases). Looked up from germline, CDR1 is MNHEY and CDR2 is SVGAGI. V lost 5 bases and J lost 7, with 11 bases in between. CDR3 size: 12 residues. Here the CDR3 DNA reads TGTGCCAGCAGTCGGACAGTGGGGACCCAGTACTTC. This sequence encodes CASSRTVGTQYF.

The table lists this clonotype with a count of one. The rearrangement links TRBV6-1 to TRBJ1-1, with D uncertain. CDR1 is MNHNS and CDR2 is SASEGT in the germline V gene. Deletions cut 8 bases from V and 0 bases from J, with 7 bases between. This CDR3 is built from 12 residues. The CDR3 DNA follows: TGTGCCAGCCGGACGGTGAACACTGAAGCTTTCTTT. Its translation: CASRTVNTEAFF.